This TCR beta chain was recorded in a study of blood T cell repertoires in COVID-19. Across the whole study: The United States, Italy and Spain supplied acute and convalescent COVID-19 samples. The analysed material was cDNA or gDNA that came from T cells, B-cell-depleted T cells, or PBMCs.

Note on this clone: An end of the junction does not agree with germline; a read error may underlie this.

There are 9 residues in the CDR3. Germline CDR1 DFQATT, CDR2 SNEGSKA (reference sequence). Original analysis: Scientists estimated how many nucleated cells there were by amplifying reference gene primers. TCRdb's table, derived via immunoSEQ multiplex PCR, lists solely in-frame clones and lacks some. V and J calls and clone size come straight from that table; D and trimming were deduced from the DNA. The sample shows roughly 200,000 clones, around 86% of them seen only once. Sequenced sample: peripheral blood. This rearrangement joins TRBV20-1 to TRBJ1-2, with a possible D match to TRBD1 (5 bases). The sequence derives from a woman at least 80 years old with COVID-19, enrolled during active disease. The CDR3 region is CSAGALGSF. The CDR3 bases are TGCAGTGCCGGGGCACTCGGGAGCTTC.